This T cell receptor (beta chain) was obtained from a study of shared clonotypes between healthy human individuals. The CDR3 spans 16 residues. The V end was cut by 4 bases, the J end by 3 bases, with 18 bases between. The germline CDR1 and CDR2 sequences are MGHDK and SYGVNS. Sorted subsets were amplified in replicate PCRs using 150 to 250 ng DNA, roughly 30,000 T cell genomes. Per the original data handling: Quality scores were absent from the junction-only immunoSEQ sequences, so filtering differed. The table came from immunoSEQ multiplex PCR; TCRdb's copy has only in-frame clones and leaves some out. That table gives V, J and clone size, and the DNA gave D and trimming. The profile shows about 730,000 clones, roughly 72% of them singletons.

Sequencing was done on a sample of memory CD4+ T cells sorted from blood. Subset defined: CD45RA-negative fraction. V is TRBV25-1 and J is TRBJ2-5, with TRBD1 as a possible D gene (5 bases). The receptor was isolated from a woman in her 30s in good health. The CDR3 sequence is CASSALWRQSEETQYF. CDR3 DNA: TGTGCCAGCAGTGCCCTCTGGAGACAGTCCGAAGAGACCCAGTACTTC.